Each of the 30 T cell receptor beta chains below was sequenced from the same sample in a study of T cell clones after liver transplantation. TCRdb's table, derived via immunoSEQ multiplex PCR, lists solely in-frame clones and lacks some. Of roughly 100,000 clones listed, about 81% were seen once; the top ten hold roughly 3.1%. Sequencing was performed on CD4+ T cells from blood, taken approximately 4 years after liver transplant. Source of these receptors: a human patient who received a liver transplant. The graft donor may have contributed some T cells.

Written as DNA, the CDR3 is TGTGCCAGCAGTTTATCGAACATCTTGGGGAAGGCGGGGGAGCTGTTTTTT. Translating it yields CASSLSNILGKAGELFF. The chain links TRBV27 to TRBJ2-2; D unclear. The CDR3 totals 17 residues. The germline CDR1 and CDR2 sequences are MNHEY and SMNVEV (reference sequence). Trimming cost V 0 bases and J 8 bases, with 19 bases left between them.

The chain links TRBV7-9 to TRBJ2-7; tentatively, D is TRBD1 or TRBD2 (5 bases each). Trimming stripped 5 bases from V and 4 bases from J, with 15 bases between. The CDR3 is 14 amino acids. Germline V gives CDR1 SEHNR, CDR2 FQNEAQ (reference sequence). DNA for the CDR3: TGTGCCAGCAGCCACTCCGGGACCGCGTACGAGCAGTACTTC. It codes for CASSHSGTAYEQYF. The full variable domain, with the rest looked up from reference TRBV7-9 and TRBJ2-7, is DTGVSQNPRHKITKRGQNVTFRCDPISEHNRLYWYRQTLGQGPEFLTYFQNEAQLEKSRLLSDRFSAERPKGSFSTLEIQRTEQGDSAMYLCASSHSGTAYEQYFGPGTRLTVT.

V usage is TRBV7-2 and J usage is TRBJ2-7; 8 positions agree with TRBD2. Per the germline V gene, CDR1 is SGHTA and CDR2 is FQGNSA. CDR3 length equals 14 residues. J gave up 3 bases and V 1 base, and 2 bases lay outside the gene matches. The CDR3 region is CASSLERGGYEQYF. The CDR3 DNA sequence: TGTGCCAGCAGCTTAGAACGGGGGGGCTACGAGCAGTACTTC. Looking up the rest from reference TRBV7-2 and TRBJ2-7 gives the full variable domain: GAGVSQSPSNKVTEKGKDVELRCDPISGHTALYWYRQSLGQGLEFLIYFQGNSAPDKSGLPSDRFSAERTGGSVSTLTIQRTQQEDSAVYLCASSLERGGYEQYFGPGTRLTVT.

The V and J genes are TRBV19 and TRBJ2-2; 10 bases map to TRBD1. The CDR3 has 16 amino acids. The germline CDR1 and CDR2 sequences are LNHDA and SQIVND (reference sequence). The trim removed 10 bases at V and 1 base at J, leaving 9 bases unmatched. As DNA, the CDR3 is TGTGCCATAGCCCAGGGACAGGGGAGGAACACCGGGGAGCTGTTTTTT. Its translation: CAIAQGQGRNTGELFF.

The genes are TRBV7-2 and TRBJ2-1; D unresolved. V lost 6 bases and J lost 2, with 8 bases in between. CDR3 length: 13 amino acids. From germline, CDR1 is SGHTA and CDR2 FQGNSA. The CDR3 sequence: CASSTIAYNEQFF. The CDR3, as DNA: TGTGCCAGCAGTACCATCGCCTACAATGAGCAGTTCTTC.

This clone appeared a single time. CDR3 protein: CASSLDRGEGETQYF. The CDR3 nucleotides are TGTGCCAGCAGTTTGGATAGGGGGGAGGGAGAGACCCAGTACTTC. The chain carries TRBV28 and TRBJ2-5, with TRBD2 as a possible D gene (7 bases). Germline CDR1 is MDHEN and CDR2 is SYDVKM. The CDR3 contains 15 residues. Between the trimmed V and J ends, which lost 3 bases and 4 bases, there was a span of 15 bases.

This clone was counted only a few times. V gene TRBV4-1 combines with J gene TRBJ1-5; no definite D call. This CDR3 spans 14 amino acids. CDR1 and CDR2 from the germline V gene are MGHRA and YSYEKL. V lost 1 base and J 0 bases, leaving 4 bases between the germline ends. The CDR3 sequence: CASSQGSSNQPQHF. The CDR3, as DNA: TGCGCCAGCAGCCAAGGCAGTAGCAATCAGCCCCAGCATTTT.

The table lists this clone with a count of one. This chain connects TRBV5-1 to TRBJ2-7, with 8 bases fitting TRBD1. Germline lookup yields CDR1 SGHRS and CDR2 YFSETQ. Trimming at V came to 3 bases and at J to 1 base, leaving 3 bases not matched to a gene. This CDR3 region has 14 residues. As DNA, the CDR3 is TGCGCCAGCAGCTGGGGACAGGCTTCCTACGAGCAGTACTTC. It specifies CASSWGQASYEQYF.

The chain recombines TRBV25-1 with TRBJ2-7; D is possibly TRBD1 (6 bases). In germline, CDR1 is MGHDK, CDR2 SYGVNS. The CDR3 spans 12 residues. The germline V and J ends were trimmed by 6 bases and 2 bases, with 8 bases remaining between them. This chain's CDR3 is CASSKGAYEQYF. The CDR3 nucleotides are TGTGCCAGCAGCAAGGGGGCCTACGAGCAGTACTTC.

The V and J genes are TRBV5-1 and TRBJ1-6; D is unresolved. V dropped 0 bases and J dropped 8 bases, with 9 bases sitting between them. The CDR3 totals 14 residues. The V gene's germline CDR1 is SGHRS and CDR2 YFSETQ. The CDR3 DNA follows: TGCGCCAGCAGCTTGGAAGGGTTTGATTCACCCCTCCACTTT. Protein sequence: CASSLEGFDSPLHF.

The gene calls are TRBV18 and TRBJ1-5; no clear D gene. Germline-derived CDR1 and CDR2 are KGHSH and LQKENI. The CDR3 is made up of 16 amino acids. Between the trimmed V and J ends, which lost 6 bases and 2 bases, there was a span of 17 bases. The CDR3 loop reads CASSRGQTIGNQPQHF. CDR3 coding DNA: TGTGCCAGCTCCCGCGGCCAGACTATTGGCAATCAGCCCCAGCATTTT.

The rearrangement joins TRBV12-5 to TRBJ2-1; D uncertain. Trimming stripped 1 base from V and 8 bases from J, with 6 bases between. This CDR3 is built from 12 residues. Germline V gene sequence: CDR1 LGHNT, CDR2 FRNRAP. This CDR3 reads CASGLGGYEQFF. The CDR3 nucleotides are TGTGCTAGTGGTTTGGGGGGATATGAGCAGTTCTTC.

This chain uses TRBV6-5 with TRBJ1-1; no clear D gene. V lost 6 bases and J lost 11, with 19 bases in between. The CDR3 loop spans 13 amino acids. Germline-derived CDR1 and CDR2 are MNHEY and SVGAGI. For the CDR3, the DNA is TGTGCCAGCAGACCCTTATCTCCGTTGCTGGCTTTCTTT. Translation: CASRPLSPLLAFF.

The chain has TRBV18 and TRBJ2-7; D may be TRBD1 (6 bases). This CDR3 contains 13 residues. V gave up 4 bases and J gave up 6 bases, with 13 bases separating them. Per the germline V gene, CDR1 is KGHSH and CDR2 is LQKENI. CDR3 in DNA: TGTGCCAGCTCACAAATACAGGGCCGCGAGCAGTACTTC. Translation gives CASSQIQGREQYF.

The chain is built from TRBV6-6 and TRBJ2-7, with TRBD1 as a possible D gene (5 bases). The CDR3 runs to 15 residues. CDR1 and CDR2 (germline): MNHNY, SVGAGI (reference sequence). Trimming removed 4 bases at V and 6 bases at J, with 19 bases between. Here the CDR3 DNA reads TGTGCCAGCAGTTCACCCACGACAGTCACCTCCGAGCAGTACTTC. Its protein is CASSSPTTVTSEQYF.

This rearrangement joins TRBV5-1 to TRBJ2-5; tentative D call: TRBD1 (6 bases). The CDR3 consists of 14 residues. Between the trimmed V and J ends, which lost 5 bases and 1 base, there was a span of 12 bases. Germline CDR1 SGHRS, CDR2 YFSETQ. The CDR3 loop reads CASREQGIQETQYF. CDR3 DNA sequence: TGCGCCAGCAGAGAGCAGGGGATCCAAGAGACCCAGTACTTC.

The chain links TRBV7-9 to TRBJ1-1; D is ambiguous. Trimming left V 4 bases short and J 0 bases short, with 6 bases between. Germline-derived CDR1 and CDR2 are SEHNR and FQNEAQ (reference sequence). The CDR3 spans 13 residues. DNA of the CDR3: TGTGCCAGCAGCTCTACACTGAACACTGAAGCTTTCTTT. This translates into CASSSTLNTEAFF.

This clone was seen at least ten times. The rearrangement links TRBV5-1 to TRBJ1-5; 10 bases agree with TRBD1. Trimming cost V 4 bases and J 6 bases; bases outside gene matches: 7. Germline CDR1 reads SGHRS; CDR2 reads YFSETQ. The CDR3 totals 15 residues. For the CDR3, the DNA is TGCGCCAGCAGCGACGGGACAGGGGCTAGTCAGCCCCAGCATTTT. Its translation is CASSDGTGASQPQHF.

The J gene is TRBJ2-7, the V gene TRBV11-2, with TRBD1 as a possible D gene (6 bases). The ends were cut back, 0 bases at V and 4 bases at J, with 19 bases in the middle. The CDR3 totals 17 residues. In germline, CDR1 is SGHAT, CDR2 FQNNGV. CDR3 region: CASSLDQLAGASYEQYF. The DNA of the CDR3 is TGTGCCAGCAGCTTAGATCAGTTGGCAGGGGCGAGTTACGAGCAGTACTTC. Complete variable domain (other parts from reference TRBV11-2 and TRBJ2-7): EAGVAQSPRYKIIEKRQSVAFWCNPISGHATLYWYQQILGQGPKLLIQFQNNGVVDDSQLPKDRFSAERLKGVDSTLKIQPAKLEDSAVYLCASSLDQLAGASYEQYFGPGTRLTVT.

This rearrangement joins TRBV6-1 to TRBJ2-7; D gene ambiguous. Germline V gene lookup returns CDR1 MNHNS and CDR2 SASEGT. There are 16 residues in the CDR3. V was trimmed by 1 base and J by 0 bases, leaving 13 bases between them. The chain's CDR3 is CASSEGLALLSYEQYF. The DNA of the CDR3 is TGTGCCAGCAGTGAAGGTTTAGCACTACTCTCCTACGAGCAGTACTTC.

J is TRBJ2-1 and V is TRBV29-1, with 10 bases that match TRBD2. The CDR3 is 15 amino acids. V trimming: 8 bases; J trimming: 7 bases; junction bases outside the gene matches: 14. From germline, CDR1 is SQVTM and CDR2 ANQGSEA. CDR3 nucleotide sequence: TGCAGCTCGCCCGGGGGGACTAGCGAAATAAATGAGCAGTTCTTC. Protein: CSSPGGTSEINEQFF.

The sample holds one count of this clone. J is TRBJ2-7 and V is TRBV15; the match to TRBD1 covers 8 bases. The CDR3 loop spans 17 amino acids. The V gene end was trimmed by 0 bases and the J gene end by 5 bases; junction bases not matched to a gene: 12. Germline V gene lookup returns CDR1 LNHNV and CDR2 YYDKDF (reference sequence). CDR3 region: CATSRDGTGGKENEQYF. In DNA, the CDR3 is TGTGCCACCAGCAGAGATGGTACAGGGGGTAAAGAAAACGAGCAGTACTTC.

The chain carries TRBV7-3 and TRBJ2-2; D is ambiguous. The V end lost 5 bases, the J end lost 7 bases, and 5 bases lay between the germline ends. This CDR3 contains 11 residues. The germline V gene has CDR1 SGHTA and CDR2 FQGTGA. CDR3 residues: CASSPGGELFF. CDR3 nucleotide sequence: TGTGCCAGCAGCCCTGGCGGGGAGCTGTTTTTT.

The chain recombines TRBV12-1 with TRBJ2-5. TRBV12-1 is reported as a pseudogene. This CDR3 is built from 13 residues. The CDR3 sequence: CASSLNPQETQYF. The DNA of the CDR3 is TGTGCCAGCAGCCTCAACCCGCAAGAGACCCAGTACTTC.

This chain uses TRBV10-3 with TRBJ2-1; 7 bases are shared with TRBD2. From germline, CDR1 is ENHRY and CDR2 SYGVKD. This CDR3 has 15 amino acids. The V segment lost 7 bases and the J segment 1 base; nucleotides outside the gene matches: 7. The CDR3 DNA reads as TGTGCCATCATGGGCGGGAGTGGGTCCTACAATGAGCAGTTCTTC. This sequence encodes CAIMGGSGSYNEQFF.

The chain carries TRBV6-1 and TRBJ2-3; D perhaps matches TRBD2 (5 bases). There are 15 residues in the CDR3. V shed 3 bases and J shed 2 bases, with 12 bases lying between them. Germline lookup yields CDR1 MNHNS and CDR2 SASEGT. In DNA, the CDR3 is TGTGCCAGCAGTGATGGTCGGGGAGTCACAGATACGCAGTATTTT. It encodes CASSDGRGVTDTQYF.

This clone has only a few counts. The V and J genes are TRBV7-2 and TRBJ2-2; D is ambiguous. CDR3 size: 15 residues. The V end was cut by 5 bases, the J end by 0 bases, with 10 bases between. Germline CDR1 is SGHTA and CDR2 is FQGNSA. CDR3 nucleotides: TGTGCCAGCAGCCCGCGGCGCGCGAACACCGGGGAGCTGTTTTTT. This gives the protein CASSPRRANTGELFF.

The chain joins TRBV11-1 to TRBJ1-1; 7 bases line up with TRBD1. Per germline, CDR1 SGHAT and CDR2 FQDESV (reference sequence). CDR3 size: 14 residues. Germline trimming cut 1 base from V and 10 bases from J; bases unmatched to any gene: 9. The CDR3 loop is CASSLEVTGARAFF. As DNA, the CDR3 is TGTGCCAGCAGCTTAGAGGTCACAGGGGCTCGAGCTTTCTTT. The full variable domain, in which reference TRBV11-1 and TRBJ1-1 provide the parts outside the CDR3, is EAEVAQSPRYKITEKSQAVAFWCDPISGHATLYWYRQILGQGPELLVQFQDESVVDDSQLPKDRFSAERLKGVDSTLKIQPAELGDSAMYLCASSLEVTGARAFFGQGTRLTVV.

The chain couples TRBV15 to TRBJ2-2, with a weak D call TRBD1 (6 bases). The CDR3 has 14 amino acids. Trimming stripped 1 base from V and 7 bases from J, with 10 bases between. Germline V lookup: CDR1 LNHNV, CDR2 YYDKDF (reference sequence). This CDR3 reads CATSRVAGVGELFF. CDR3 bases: TGTGCCACCAGCAGAGTAGCAGGGGTCGGGGAGCTGTTTTTT.

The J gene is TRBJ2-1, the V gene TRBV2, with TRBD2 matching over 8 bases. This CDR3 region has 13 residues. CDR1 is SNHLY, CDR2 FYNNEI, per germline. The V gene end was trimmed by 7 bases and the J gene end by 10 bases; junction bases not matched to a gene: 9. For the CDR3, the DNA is TGTGCCAGCACCATCGGGGGGGCGGTCGAGCAGTTCTTC. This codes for CASTIGGAVEQFF.